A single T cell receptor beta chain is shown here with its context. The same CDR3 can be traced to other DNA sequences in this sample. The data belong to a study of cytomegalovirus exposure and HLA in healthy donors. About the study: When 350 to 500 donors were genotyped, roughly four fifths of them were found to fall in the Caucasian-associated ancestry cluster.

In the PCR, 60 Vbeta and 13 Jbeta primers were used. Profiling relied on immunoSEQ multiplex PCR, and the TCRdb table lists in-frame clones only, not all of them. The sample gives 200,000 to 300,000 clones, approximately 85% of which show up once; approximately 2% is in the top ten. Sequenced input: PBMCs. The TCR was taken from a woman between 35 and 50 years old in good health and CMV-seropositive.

The CDR3 DNA reads as TGTGCCAGCAGCAGCGGACTAGCGGGGAACAATGAGCAGTTCTTC. Amino acids: CASSSGLAGNNEQFF. The rearrangement joins TRBV6-5 to TRBJ2-1, with 12 bases aligning to TRBD2. This CDR3 contains 15 residues. V was clipped by 6 bases and J by 5 bases; unmatched bases: 5. Germline CDR1 reads MNHEY; CDR2 reads SVGAGI.